This is a list of T cell receptor beta chains from one sample in a study of shared clonotypes between healthy human individuals. The assay was immunoSEQ multiplex PCR, and TCRdb's table has in-frame clones only and misses some. This table has 100,000 or so clones, 55% to 70% appearing once. Sequenced input: memory CD8+ T cells sorted from blood. The receptors stem from a woman younger than 45 in good health. The CDR3 runs from the conserved cysteine through the conserved F or W. The D gene is left open where the match is weak. Clone size is given for some rows only: seen once, a few or many times, or a class if the clone is expanded.

TRBJ2-7	few	-	TRBV28	TGTGCCACCAAGCCGGTTACGGACTACGAGCAGTACTTC	CATKPVTDYEQYF
TRBJ2-5	-	TRBD2	TRBV7-8	TGTGCCAGCAGCGCCTCTCAGCGGGGGCAAGAGACCCAGTACTTC	CASSASQRGQETQYF
TRBJ1-1	-	-	TRBV25-1	TGTGCCAGCAGTACTATTGGAGGGGGCACTGAAGCTTTCTTT	CASSTIGGGTEAFF
TRBJ1-2	-	-	TRBV14	TGTGCCAGCAGCCAAGGCGGGATACTGAACAATGGCTACACCTTC	CASSQGGILNNGYTF
TRBJ2-5	-	TRBD2	TRBV6-1	TGTGCCAGCAATCAGCTAGCGGAAGAGACCCAGTACTTC	CASNQLAEETQYF
TRBJ2-3	-	-	TRBV5-4	TGTGCCAGCAGCCCTAACCCCGACTATCCCACAGATACGCAGTATTTT	CASSPNPDYPTDTQYF
TRBJ1-1	-	TRBD1	TRBV6-4	TGTGCCAGCAGTGACTCGGACAGGGGAGGGACTGAAGCTTTCTTT	CASSDSDRGGTEAFF
TRBJ2-3	-	-	TRBV4-2	TGTGCCAGCAGCCAAGATTTGGGGCTCACAGATACGCAGTATTTT	CASSQDLGLTDTQYF
TRBJ1-2	-	TRBD1	TRBV6-4	TGTGCCAGCACCGAACGACAGGGTGGGGATGGCTACACCTTC	CASTERQGGDGYTF
TRBJ2-2	-	-	TRBV21-1	TGTGCCAGCAGGAGTGCCGACGGAGTCGCCCCTACCGGGGAGCTGTTTTTT	CASRSADGVAPTGELFF
TRBJ2-4	-	TRBD1	TRBV19	TGTGCCAGTAGTCCTATACCGGGACAGGTTTTTTTTGCCAAAAACATTCAGTACTTC	CASSPIPGQVFFAKNIQYF
TRBJ2-3	-	-	TRBV6-1	TGTGCCAGCAGTGAAGCGCTGGGGATAGAGTATACGCAGTATTTT	CASSEALGIEYTQYF
TRBJ1-1	-	-	TRBV11-3	TGTGCCAGCATCCTTTGGAACACTGAAGCTTTCTTT	CASILWNTEAFF
TRBJ2-2	once	TRBD2	TRBV15	TGTGCCACCAGCAGCGGACTAGCGGGAGAAGCCGGGGAGCTGTTTTTT	CATSSGLAGEAGELFF
TRBJ2-2	-	-	TRBV6-6	TGTGCCAGCACTCCCTACCGGTCGCTAAACACCGGGGAGCTGTTTTTT	CASTPYRSLNTGELFF
TRBJ2-7	-	-	TRBV7-6	TGTGCCAGCAGCTTAGCAGAACTCTACGAGCAGTACTTC	CASSLAELYEQYF
TRBJ2-1	-	TRBD2	TRBV2	TGTGCCAGTCTCGGGACTAGCGGGAGCGGGACTTACAATGAGCAGTTCTTC	CASLGTSGSGTYNEQFF
TRBJ2-7	-	-	TRBV6-5	TGTGCCAGCAGTTTTTTGTCCTCTCTACCCTACGAGCAGTACTTC	CASSFLSSLPYEQYF
TRBJ1-1	few	-	TRBV25-1	TGTGCCAGCAGTCCGCGGAACACTGAAGCTTTCTTT	CASSPRNTEAFF
TRBJ1-2	-	TRBD1	TRBV10-3	TGTGCCATCAAAGCGGACAGGGACTATGGCTACACCTTC	CAIKADRDYGYTF
TRBJ2-2	-	-	TRBV28	TGTGCCAGCAGTTTCCCAACCAGGGAATTGGGTACCGGGGAGCTGTTTTTT	CASSFPTRELGTGELFF
TRBJ2-1	once	-	TRBV13	TGTGCCAGCAGCTTGGAGGGGTCGCCTAGGCTAGGTGAGCAGTTCTTC	CASSLEGSPRLGEQFF
TRBJ1-1	-	-	TRBV6-4	TGTGCCAGCAGTGAGAATTGGGGCAGGGAGGACACTGAAGCTTTCTTT	CASSENWGREDTEAFF